A selection of T cell receptor beta chains follows, all from one sample in a study of shared clonotypes between healthy human individuals. Profiling relied on immunoSEQ multiplex PCR, and the TCRdb table lists in-frame clones only, not all of them. The table has roughly 1,100,000 clones, around 74% seen once. Sequences were obtained from memory CD4+ T cells sorted from blood. Source of these receptors: a man younger than 30 in good health. CDR3s include the opening cysteine and the closing phenylalanine or tryptophan. D genes are given only for firm matches. Size is omitted from some rows. Given values are once, few, many or a class for expanded clones.

d_gene	v_gene	len	j_gene	abundance	CDR3aa	CDR3nt
NA	TRBV29-1	14	TRBJ1-1	NA	CSVVNPGHRLQAFF	TGCAGCGTTGTGAATCCGGGACACCGCCTTCAGGCTTTCTTT
TRBD1	TRBV19	14	TRBJ2-2	NA	CASSIRQGTGELFF	TGTGCCAGTAGTATCCGACAGGGTACCGGGGAGCTGTTTTTT
NA	TRBV11-2	15	TRBJ2-7	NA	CASSLAGGTPYEQYF	TGTGCCAGCAGCTTAGCCGGGGGAACACCCTACGAGCAGTACTTC
TRBD2	TRBV7-9	16	TRBJ2-1	NA	CASSKLAGGYYNEQFF	TGTGCCAGCAGCAAACTAGCGGGAGGGTACTACAATGAGCAGTTCTTC
TRBD2	TRBV18	15	TRBJ2-1	NA	CASSTGLAGVNEQFF	TGTGCCAGCTCAACGGGACTAGCGGGGGTAAATGAGCAGTTCTTC
NA	TRBV19	16	TRBJ2-5	NA	CASSITGLGGYETQYF	TGTGCCAGTAGTATAACCGGTTTAGGAGGCTACGAGACCCAGTACTTC
NA	TRBV11-3	14	TRBJ2-5	NA	CASSLGGIQETQYF	TGTGCCAGCAGCTTAGGAGGGATACAAGAGACCCAGTACTTC
NA	TRBV6-5	13	TRBJ2-7	NA	CASSPGREYEQYF	TGTGCCAGCAGTCCAGGAAGAGAGTACGAGCAGTACTTC
TRBD1	TRBV2	13	TRBJ1-2	NA	CASSAWDSYGYTF	TGTGCCAGCAGCGCCTGGGACAGCTATGGCTACACCTTC
NA	TRBV9	15	TRBJ1-4	NA	CASSVGGGSNEKLFF	TGTGCCAGCAGCGTAGGTGGGGGCTCTAATGAAAAACTGTTTTTT
NA	TRBV5-1	15	TRBJ1-5	once	CASSLYGEGNQPQHF	TGCGCCAGCAGCTTGTACGGGGAAGGCAATCAGCCCCAGCATTTT
NA	TRBV7-9	14	TRBJ2-3	NA	CASSPDKVTDTQYF	TGTGCCAGCAGCCCGGACAAGGTCACAGATACGCAGTATTTT
TRBD1	TRBV6-6	13	TRBJ1-2	NA	CASRRQGRDSYTF	TGTGCCAGCAGAAGACAGGGGAGAGATAGCTACACCTTC
TRBD1	TRBV15	16	TRBJ2-2	NA	CATSRDRGINTGELFF	TGTGCCACCAGCAGAGACAGGGGGATAAACACCGGGGAGCTGTTTTTT
NA	TRBV7-2	13	TRBJ1-3	many	CASSLAARNTIYF	TGTGCCAGCAGCTTAGCAGCTCGGAACACCATATATTTT
NA	TRBV5-4	14	TRBJ2-5	NA	CASSLIGPQETQYF	TGTGCCAGCAGCTTGATAGGTCCCCAAGAGACCCAGTACTTC
TRBD1	TRBV5-4	17	TRBJ1-2	NA	CASSQGGQGASYYGYTF	TGTGCCAGCAGCCAGGGGGGACAGGGGGCTTCCTACTATGGCTACACCTTC
TRBD2	TRBV6-5	15	TRBJ2-1	NA	CASSVSGGSNNEQFF	TGTGCCAGCAGTGTAAGCGGGGGTTCGAACAATGAGCAGTTCTTC
TRBD2	TRBV30	14	TRBJ2-7	NA	CAWRTAGGRNEQYF	TGTGCCTGGAGGACCGCGGGAGGGCGTAACGAGCAGTACTTC
NA	TRBV6-1	13	TRBJ1-2	few	CASSEGVLGGYTF	TGTGCCAGCAGTGAAGGGGTATTAGGGGGCTACACCTTC
TRBD2	TRBV7-2	15	TRBJ2-1	NA	CASSFSSGSYNEQFF	TGTGCCAGCAGCTTTTCTAGCGGAAGTTACAATGAGCAGTTCTTC
TRBD1	TRBV2	16	TRBJ1-6	NA	CASTSDRGGGNSPLHF	TGTGCCAGCACCTCAGACAGGGGAGGGGGGAATTCACCCCTCCACTTT
NA	TRBV28	14	TRBJ1-4	NA	CASSPPGGGEKLFF	TGTGCCAGCAGTCCTCCTGGTGGGGGGGAAAAACTGTTTTTT
TRBD1	TRBV9	17	TRBJ1-6	NA	CASSVGPTGGLNSPLHF	TGTGCCAGCAGCGTAGGGCCGACAGGGGGCTTAAATTCACCCCTCCACTTT
NA	TRBV6-6	15	TRBJ2-5	NA	CASSYSRTFQETQYF	TGTGCCAGCAGTTACTCGAGAACTTTTCAAGAGACCCAGTACTTC
TRBD1	TRBV7-9	18	TRBJ1-3	NA	CASNSDRIRSEAGNTIYF	TGTGCCAGCAACTCGGACAGGATAAGGTCTGAAGCTGGAAACACCATATATTTT
TRBD2	TRBV30	14	TRBJ2-7	NA	CAWSRGLAGYEQYF	TGTGCCTGGAGTAGGGGACTAGCGGGCTATGAGCAGTACTTC
NA	TRBV6-1	12	TRBJ2-7	NA	CASNPTGREQYF	TGTGCCAGCAACCCAACGGGGCGCGAGCAGTACTTC
NA	TRBV18	16	TRBJ1-6	NA	CASSLRGRDGNSPLHF	TGTGCCAGCTCACTCAGGGGACGGGATGGTAATTCACCCCTCCACTTT
NA	TRBV4-1	13	TRBJ2-7	NA	CASSQGVPGEQYF	TGCGCCAGCAGCCAGGGGGTCCCCGGGGAGCAGTACTTC
NA	TRBV28	12	TRBJ1-2	NA	CASSLVGYGYTF	TGTGCCAGCAGTTTAGTCGGCTATGGCTACACCTTC
NA	TRBV19	15	TRBJ1-4	NA	CASTRQGATNEKLFF	TGTGCCAGTACCAGGCAGGGAGCAACTAATGAAAAACTGTTTTTT
NA	TRBV1	23	TRBJ2-3	NA	CTSSPRRLAGDRGRGHYTDTQYF	TGCACCAGCAGCCCCCGGCGGCTAGCGGGAGATCGAGGGCGAGGGCACTATACAGATACGCAGTATTTT
NA	TRBV2	13	TRBJ2-7	NA	CASSREQAGEQYF	TGTGCCAGTAGTCGGGAACAGGCCGGAGAGCAGTACTTC
NA	TRBV25-1	13	TRBJ1-4	few	CASGGATNEKLFF	TGTGCCAGCGGGGGGGCAACTAATGAAAAACTGTTTTTT
TRBD2	TRBV18	16	TRBJ2-7	NA	CASSPSLAGALGEQYF	TGTGCCAGCTCACCGTCACTAGCGGGAGCTTTGGGCGAGCAGTACTTC
TRBD2	TRBV10-3	14	TRBJ2-3	few	CAISDSGGTDTQYF	TGTGCCATCAGTGATAGCGGGGGCACAGATACGCAGTATTTT
NA	TRBV9	16	TRBJ2-1	NA	CASSVIDARTPNEQFF	TGTGCCAGCAGCGTCATTGACGCACGTACCCCTAATGAGCAGTTCTTC
NA	TRBV7-6	12	TRBJ1-3	NA	CASSLDWNTIYF	TGTGCCAGCAGCCTTGATTGGAACACCATATATTTT
NA	TRBV6-5	13	TRBJ1-6	NA	CASRPDVNSPLHF	TGTGCCAGCAGGCCAGACGTAAATTCACCCCTCCACTTT
NA	TRBV7-6	15	TRBJ2-6	NA	CASSSIGGGANVLTF	TGTGCCAGCAGCTCCATAGGTGGTGGGGCCAACGTCCTGACTTTC
NA	TRBV12-5	16	TRBJ2-1	NA	CASGREGTGTYNEQFF	TGTGCTAGTGGTAGGGAGGGGACAGGAACCTACAATGAGCAGTTCTTC
NA	TRBV6-1	15	TRBJ1-5	NA	CASSDFVGPPGAQHF	TGTGCCAGCAGTGATTTTGTCGGACCTCCTGGGGCCCAGCATTTT